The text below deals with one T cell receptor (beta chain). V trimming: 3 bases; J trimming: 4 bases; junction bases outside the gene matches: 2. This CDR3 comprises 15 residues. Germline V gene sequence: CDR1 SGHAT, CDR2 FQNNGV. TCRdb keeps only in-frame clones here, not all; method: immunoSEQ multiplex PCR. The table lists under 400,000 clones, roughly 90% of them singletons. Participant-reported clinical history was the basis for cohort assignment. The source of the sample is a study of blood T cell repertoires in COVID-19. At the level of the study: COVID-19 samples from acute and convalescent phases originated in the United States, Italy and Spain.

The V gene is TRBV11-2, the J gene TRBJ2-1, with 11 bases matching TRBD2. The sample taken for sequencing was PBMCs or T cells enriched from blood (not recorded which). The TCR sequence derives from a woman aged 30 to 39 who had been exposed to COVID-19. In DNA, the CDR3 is TGTGCCAGCAGCTTTGTAGCGGGAGGGTACAATGAGCAGTTCTTC. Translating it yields CASSFVAGGYNEQFF.